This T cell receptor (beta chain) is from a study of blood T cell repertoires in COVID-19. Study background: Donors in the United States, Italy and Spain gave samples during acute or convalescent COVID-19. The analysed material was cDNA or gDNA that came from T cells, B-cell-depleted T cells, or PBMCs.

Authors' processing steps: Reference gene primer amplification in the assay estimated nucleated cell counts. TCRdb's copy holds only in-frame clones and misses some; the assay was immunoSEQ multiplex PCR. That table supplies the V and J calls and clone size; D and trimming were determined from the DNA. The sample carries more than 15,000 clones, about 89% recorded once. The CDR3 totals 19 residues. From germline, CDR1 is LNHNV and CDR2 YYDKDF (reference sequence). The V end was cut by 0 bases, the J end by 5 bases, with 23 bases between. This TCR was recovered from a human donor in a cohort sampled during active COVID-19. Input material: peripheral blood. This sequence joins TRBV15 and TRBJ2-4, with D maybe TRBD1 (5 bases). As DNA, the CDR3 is TGTGCCACCAGCAGAGATTTAACGGCAGGGTGGCCCGTAGAAAACATTCAGTACTTC. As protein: CATSRDLTAGWPVENIQYF. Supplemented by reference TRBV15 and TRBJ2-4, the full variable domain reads DAMVIQNPRYQVTQFGKPVTLSCSQTLNHNVMYWYQQKSSQAPKLLFHYYDKDFNNEADTPDNFQSRRPNTSFCFLDIRSPGLGDTAMYLCATSRDLTAGWPVENIQYFGAGTRLSVL.